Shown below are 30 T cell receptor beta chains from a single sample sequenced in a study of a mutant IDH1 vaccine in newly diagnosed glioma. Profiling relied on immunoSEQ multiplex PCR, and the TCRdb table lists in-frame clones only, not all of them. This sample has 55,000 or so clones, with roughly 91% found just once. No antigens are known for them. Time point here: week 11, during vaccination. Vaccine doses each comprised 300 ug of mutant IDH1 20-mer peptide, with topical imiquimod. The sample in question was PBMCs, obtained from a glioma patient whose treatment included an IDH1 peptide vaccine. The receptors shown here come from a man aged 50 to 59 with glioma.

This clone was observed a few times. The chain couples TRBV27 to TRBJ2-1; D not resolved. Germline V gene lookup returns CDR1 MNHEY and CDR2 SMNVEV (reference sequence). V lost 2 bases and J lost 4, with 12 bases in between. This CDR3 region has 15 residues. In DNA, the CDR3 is TGTGCCAGCAGTTTACTTCCGATGGGGTACAATGAGCAGTTCTTC. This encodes CASSLLPMGYNEQFF.

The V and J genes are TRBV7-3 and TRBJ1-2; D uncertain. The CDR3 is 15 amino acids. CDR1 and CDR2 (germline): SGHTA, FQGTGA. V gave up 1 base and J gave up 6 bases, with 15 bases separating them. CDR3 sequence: CASSLSSPGRDGYTF. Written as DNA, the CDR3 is TGTGCCAGCAGCTTAAGCTCGCCCGGGAGGGATGGCTACACCTTC.

The CDR3 here is CASSEALGQTPLHF. The CDR3 region has the DNA TGTGCCAGCAGTGAAGCGCTAGGGCAGACACCCCTCCACTTT. V and J are TRBV2 and TRBJ1-6; D uncertain. CDR1 and CDR2 from the germline V gene are SNHLY and FYNNEI. Trimming took 0 bases from V and 11 from J, leaving 11 bases between them. CDR3 length: 14 residues.

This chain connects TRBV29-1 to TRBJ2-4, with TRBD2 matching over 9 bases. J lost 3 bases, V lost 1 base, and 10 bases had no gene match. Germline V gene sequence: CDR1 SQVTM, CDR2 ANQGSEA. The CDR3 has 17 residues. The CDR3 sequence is CSVEVGGLLAGKNIQYF. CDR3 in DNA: TGCAGCGTTGAAGTCGGGGGGTTACTAGCGGGCAAAAACATTCAGTACTTC.

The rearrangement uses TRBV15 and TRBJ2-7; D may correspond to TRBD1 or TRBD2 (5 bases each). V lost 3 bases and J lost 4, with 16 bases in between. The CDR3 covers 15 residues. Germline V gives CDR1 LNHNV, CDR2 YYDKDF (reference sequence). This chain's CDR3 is CATSRGTEYEYEQYF. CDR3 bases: TGTGCCACCAGCAGGGGGACCGAGTATGAGTACGAGCAGTACTTC.

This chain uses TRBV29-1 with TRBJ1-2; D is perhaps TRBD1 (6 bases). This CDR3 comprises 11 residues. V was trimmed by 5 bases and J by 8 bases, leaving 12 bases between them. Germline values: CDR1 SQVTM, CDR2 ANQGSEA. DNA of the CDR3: TGCAGCGTTCACGGGGGCAGAGGCTACACCTTC. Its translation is CSVHGGRGYTF.

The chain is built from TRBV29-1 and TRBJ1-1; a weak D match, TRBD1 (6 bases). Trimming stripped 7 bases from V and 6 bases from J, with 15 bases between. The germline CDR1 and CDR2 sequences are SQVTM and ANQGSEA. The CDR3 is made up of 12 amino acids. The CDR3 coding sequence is TGCAGCGGTGGAGCACAGGGAGCTGAAGCTTTCTTT. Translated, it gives CSGGAQGAEAFF.

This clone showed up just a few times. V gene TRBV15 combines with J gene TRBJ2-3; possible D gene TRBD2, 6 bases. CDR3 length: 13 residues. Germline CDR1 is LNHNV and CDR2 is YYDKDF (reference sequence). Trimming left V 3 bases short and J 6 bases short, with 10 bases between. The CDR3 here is CATSRSRGDTQYF. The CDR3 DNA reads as TGTGCCACCAGCAGGTCTCGGGGGGATACGCAGTATTTT.

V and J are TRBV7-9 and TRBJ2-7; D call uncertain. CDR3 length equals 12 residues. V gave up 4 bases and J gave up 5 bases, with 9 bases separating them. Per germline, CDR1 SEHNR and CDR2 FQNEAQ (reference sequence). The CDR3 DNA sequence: TGTGCCAGCAGCTACACCATAGACGAGCAGTACTTC. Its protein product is CASSYTIDEQYF.

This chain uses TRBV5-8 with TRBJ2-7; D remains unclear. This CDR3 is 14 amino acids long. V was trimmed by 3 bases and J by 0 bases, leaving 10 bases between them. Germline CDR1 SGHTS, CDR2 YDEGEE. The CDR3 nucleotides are TGTGCCAGCAGCTCACAGATTCTCTCCTACGAGCAGTACTTC. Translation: CASSSQILSYEQYF.

The CDR3 here is CASSYPGTNEKLFF. The CDR3 DNA is TGTGCCAGCAGTTACCCCGGGACAAATGAAAAACTGTTTTTT. The chain joins TRBV6-6 to TRBJ1-4; TRBD1 is a possible D gene (6 bases). The germline gives CDR1 MNHNY, CDR2 SVGAGI (reference sequence). Trimming pared 2 bases from V and 5 bases from J, leaving 9 bases between. The CDR3 extends over 14 amino acids.

The CDR3 sequence is CASGSSWGTDTQYF. The CDR3 DNA is TGCGCCAGCGGATCGTCTTGGGGCACAGATACGCAGTATTTT. The chain links TRBV4-1 to TRBJ2-3; the D is unclear. Germline-derived CDR1 and CDR2 are MGHRA and YSYEKL. Deletions cut 8 bases from V and 1 base from J, with 13 bases between. This CDR3 is 14 amino acids long.

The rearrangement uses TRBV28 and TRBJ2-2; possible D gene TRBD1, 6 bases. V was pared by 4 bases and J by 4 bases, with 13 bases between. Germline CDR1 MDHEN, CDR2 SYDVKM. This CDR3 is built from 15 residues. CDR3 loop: CASSSSRGATGELFF. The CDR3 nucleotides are TGTGCCAGCAGTTCTAGCAGGGGAGCCACCGGGGAGCTGTTTTTT.

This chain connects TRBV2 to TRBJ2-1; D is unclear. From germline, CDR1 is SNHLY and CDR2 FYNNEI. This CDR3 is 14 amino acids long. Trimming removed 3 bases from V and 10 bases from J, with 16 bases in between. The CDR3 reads CASSESSPSGEQFF. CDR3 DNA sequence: TGTGCCAGCAGTGAGTCTAGTCCCTCCGGGGAGCAGTTCTTC.

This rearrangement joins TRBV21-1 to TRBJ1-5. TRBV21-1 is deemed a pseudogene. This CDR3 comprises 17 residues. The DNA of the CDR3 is TGTGCCAGCAGCAAAGCCCGGCGGGGGAAAGGCAATCAGCCCCAGCATTTT. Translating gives CASSKARRGKGNQPQHF.

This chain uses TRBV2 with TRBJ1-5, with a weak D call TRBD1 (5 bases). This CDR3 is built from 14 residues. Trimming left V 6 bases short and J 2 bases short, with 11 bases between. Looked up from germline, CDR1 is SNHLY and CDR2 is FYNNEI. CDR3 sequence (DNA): TGTGCCAGCAGCCAGGGACGGGGCAATCAGCCCCAGCATTTT. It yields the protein CASSQGRGNQPQHF.

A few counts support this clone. CDR3 amino acids: CATSRWAISSDQPQHF. In DNA, the CDR3 is TGTGCCACCTCGAGGTGGGCCATTTCATCGGATCAGCCCCAGCATTTT. The chain employs TRBV28 and TRBJ1-5, with D unresolved. CDR3 size: 16 residues. Trimming left V 10 bases short and J 5 bases short, with 24 bases between. In germline, CDR1 is MDHEN, CDR2 SYDVKM.

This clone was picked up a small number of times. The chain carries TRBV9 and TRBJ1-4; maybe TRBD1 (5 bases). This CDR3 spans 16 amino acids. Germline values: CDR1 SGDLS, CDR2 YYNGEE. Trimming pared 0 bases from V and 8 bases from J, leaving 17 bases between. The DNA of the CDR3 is TGTGCCAGCAGCGTAGGGGTCCGGGGCGAGAGGGAAAAACTGTTTTTT. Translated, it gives CASSVGVRGEREKLFF.

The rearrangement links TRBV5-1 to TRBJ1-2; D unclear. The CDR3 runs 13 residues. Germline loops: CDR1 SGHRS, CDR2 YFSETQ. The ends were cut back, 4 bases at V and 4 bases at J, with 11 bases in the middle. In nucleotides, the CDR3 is TGCGCCAGCAGCCAAGGAGGTACCTATGGCTACACCTTC. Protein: CASSQGGTYGYTF.

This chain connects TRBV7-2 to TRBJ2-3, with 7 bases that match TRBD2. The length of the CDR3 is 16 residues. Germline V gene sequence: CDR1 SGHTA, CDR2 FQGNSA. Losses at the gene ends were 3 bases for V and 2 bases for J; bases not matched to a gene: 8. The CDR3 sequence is CASSFVSGTNTDTQYF. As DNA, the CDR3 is TGTGCCAGCAGCTTTGTTTCCGGGACTAACACAGATACGCAGTATTTT.

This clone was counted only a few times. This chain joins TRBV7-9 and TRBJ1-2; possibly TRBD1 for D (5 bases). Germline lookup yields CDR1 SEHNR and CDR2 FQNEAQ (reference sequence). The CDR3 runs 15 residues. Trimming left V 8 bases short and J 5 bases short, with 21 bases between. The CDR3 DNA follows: TGTGCCAGCGTCTCGTGGGGCCCCGGAGCTTATGGCTACACCTTC. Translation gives CASVSWGPGAYGYTF.

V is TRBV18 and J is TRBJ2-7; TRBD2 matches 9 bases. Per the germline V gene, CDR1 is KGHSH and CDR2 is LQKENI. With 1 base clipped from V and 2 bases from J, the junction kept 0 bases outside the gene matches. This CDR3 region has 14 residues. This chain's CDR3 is CASSPLAGAYEQYF. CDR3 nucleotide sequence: TGTGCCAGCTCACCACTAGCGGGGGCCTACGAGCAGTACTTC.

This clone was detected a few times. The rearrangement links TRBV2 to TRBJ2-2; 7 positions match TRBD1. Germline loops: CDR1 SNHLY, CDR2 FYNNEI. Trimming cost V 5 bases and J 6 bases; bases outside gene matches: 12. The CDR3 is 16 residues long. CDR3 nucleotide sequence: TGTGCCAGCAGTACCGGACAGGCCCAAATGGCCGGGGAGCTGTTTTTT. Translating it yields CASSTGQAQMAGELFF.

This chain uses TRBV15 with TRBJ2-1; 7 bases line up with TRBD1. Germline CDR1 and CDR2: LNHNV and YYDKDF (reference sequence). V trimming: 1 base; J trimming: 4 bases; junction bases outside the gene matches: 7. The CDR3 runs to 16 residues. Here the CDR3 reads CATSRVLGQTYNEQFF. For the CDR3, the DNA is TGTGCCACCAGCAGAGTGTTGGGACAGACGTACAATGAGCAGTTCTTC.

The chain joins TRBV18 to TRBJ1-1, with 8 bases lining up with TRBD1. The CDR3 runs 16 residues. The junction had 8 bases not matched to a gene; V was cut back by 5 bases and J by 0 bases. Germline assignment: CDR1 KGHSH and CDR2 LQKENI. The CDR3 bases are TGTGCCAGCTCAACAGGACAGGGAAAGTTGAACACTGAAGCTTTCTTT. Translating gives CASSTGQGKLNTEAFF.

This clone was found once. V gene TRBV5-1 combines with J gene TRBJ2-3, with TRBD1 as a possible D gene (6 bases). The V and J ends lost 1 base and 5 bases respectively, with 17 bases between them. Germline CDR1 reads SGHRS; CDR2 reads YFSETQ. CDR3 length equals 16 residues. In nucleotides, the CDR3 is TGCGCCAGCAGCTTGTCGAGGCGTGGGGGCGTAGATACGCAGTATTTT. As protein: CASSLSRRGGVDTQYF.

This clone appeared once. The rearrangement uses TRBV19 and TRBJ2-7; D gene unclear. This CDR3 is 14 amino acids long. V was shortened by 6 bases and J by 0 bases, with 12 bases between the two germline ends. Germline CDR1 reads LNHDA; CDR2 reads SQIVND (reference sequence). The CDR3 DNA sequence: TGTGCCAGTAGCACCGGAAGGTCCTCCTACGAGCAGTACTTC. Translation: CASSTGRSSYEQYF.

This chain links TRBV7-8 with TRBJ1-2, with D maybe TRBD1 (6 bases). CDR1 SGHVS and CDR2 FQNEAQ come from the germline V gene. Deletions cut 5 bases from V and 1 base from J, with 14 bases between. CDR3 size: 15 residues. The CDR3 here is CASSQLGQLNYGYTF. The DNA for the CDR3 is TGTGCCAGCAGCCAACTCGGACAGCTTAACTATGGCTACACCTTC.

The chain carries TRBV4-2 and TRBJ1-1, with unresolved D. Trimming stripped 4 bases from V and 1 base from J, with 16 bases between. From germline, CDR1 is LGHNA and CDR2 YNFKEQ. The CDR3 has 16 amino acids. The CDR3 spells CASSRESRMENTEAFF. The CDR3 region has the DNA TGTGCCAGCAGCCGCGAGTCCAGGATGGAGAACACTGAAGCTTTCTTT.

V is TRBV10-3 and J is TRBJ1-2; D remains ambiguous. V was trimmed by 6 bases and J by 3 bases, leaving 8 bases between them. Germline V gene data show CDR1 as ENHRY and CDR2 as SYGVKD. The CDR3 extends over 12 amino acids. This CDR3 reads CAISKGDYGYTF. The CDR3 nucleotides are TGTGCCATCAGCAAGGGAGACTATGGCTACACCTTC.